The present entry profiles one T cell receptor (beta chain) with its context. The antigen remains unidentified. This sample is drawn from a study of CXCR3-negative and CXCR3-positive naive CD8 T cells. The overall study: For each library, about 1.5 +/- 0.3 million TRB reads were obtained, 130 million to 150 million in total. Study-level findings and limits: With CXCR3 expression partially decreased after cryopreservation, most assays relied on fresh PBMCs.

There are 15 residues in the CDR3. From germline, CDR1 is DFQATT and CDR2 SNEGSKA (reference sequence). The study made its TRB cDNA libraries by 5' RACE, adding UMI labels. TCRdb reworked the 5' RACE reads into one entry per CDR3 protein, no DNA. This listing includes approximately 66,000 distinct CDR3 sequences. What was sequenced was naive CXCR3- CD8+ T cells from blood. Subset indicated: CD45RO-CCR7+CD27+CD95- naive CD8+ T cells lacking CXCR3 (TNR3-). This TCR was recovered from a human donor in good health. Some clones in this sample may be carry-over from other donors' samples. V and J are TRBV20-1 and TRBJ1-2; TCRdb's assignment of TRBD1 cannot be checked, as there is no DNA. The CDR3 loop reads CSARDTGTPNYGYTF.